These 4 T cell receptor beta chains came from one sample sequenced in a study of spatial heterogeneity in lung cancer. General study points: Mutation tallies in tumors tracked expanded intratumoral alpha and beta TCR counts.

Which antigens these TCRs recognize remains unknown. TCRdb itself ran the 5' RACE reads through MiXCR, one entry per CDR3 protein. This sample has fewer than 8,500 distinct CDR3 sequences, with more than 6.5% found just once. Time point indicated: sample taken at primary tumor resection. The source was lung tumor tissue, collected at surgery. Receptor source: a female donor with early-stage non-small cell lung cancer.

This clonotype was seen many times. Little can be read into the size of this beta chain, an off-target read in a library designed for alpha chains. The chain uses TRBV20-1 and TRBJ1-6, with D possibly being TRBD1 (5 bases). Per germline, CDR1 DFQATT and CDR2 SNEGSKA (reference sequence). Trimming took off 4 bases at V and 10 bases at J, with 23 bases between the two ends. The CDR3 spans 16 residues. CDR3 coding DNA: TGCAGTGCTAATGAGGACGGAACGATTCGGGGGTCACCCCTCCACTTT. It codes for CSANEDGTIRGSPLHF.

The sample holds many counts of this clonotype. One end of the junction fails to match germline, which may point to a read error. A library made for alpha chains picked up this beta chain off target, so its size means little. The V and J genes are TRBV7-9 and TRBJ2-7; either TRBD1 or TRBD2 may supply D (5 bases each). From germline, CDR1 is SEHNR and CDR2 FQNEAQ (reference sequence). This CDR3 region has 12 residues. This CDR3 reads CASSLERGRLWF. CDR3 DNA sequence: TGTGCCAGCAGCTTAGAGAGGGGACGCCTATGGTTC.

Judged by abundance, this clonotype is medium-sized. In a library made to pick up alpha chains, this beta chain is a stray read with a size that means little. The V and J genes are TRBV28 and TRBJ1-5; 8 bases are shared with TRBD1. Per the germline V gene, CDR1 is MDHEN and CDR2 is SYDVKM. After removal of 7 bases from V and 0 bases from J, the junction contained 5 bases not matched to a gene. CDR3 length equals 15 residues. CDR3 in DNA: TGTGCCAGCAAAAGGACAGGGTTTAGCAATCAGCCCCAGCATTTT. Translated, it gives CASKRTGFSNQPQHF.

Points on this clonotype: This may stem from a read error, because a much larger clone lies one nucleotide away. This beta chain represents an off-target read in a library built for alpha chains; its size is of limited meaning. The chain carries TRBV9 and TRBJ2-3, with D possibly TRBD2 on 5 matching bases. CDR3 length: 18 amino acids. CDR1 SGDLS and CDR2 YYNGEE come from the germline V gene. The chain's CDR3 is CAGSVSGKAERGTDTQYF. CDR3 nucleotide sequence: TGTGCCGGCAGCGTCTCCGGGAAGGCAGAGAGAGGCACAGATACGCAGTATTTT.